The source of this TCR beta chain is a study of blood T cell repertoires in COVID-19. Study-wide background: The cDNA or gDNA used as material had been derived from T cells, B-cell-depleted T cells, or PBMCs.

Profiling relied on immunoSEQ multiplex PCR, and the TCRdb table lists in-frame clones only, not all of them. The sample consists of some 150,000 clones, about 80% of them appearing once. The CDR3 loop spans 15 amino acids. Per the germline V gene, CDR1 is SGHVS and CDR2 is FQNEAQ. V was cut by 3 bases and J by 0 bases, with 10 bases left in between. This clonotype originated in a woman in her sixties with acute or convalescent COVID-19. V and J are TRBV7-8 and TRBJ2-3; D is perhaps TRBD2 (6 bases). Sequenced sample: peripheral blood. The CDR3 spells CASSFGTYSTDTQYF. DNA for the CDR3: TGTGCCAGCAGCTTTGGGACTTATAGCACAGATACGCAGTATTTT.